This record covers a single T cell receptor beta chain. This record belongs to a study of blood T cell repertoires in COVID-19. Study-level information: Acute and convalescent COVID-19 samples came from the United States, Italy and Spain. T cells, B-cell-depleted T cells, or PBMCs supplied cDNA or gDNA.

The method was immunoSEQ multiplex PCR; TCRdb's version includes in-frame clones alone and lacks a portion of them. The repertoire holds 100,000 or so clones, 75% to 90% seen once, with about 7.7% in the top ten. V lost 2 bases, J lost 3 bases, and 11 bases lay in between. Germline-derived CDR1 and CDR2 are SGHAT and FQNNGV. The CDR3 is 15 residues long. The source material was peripheral blood. The chain joins TRBV11-2 to TRBJ1-5; a weak D match, TRBD1 (5 bases). The origin of this receptor is a man in his sixties with acute or convalescent COVID-19. The DNA of the CDR3 is TGTGCCAGCAGCTTAAGTCTTGGGGCCAATCAGCCCCAGCATTTT. This gives the protein CASSLSLGANQPQHF.